This section outlines one TCR beta chain sequence together with its context. No antigen is known for it. The method was immunoSEQ multiplex PCR; TCRdb's version includes in-frame clones alone and lacks a portion of them. The sample contains about 36,000 clones, around 80% of which appear only once. In germline, CDR1 is SEHNR, CDR2 FQNEAQ (reference sequence). This CDR3 has 16 residues. Trimming removed 5 bases at V and 0 bases at J, with 17 bases between. As for time point: week 11, during vaccination. Every vaccination contained 300 ug of the mutant IDH1 20-mer peptide and was paired with topical imiquimod. The entry originates in a study of a mutant IDH1 vaccine in newly diagnosed glioma. Overall study: The study started vaccination 4-6 weeks after radiotherapy alone, or with temozolomide cycles.

Study results and limitations: Vaccination induced immune responses in around 93% of patients.

The chain carries TRBV7-9 and TRBJ2-7, with a possible D match to TRBD2 (6 bases). The input for sequencing was peripheral blood mononuclear cells (PBMCs), taken from a glioma patient whose treatment included an IDH1 peptide vaccine. The source of this sequence is a woman aged 30 to 39 with glioma. Some clones in this sample may be carry-over from other donors' samples. CDR3 in amino acids: CASSRSFSGSSYEQYF. The DNA for the CDR3 is TGTGCCAGCAGCCGGTCGTTTAGCGGAAGCTCCTACGAGCAGTACTTC. Looking up the rest from reference TRBV7-9 and TRBJ2-7 gives the full variable domain: DTGVSQNPRHKITKRGQNVTFRCDPISEHNRLYWYRQTLGQGPEFLTYFQNEAQLEKSRLLSDRFSAERPKGSFSTLEIQRTEQGDSAMYLCASSRSFSGSSYEQYFGPGTRLTVT.